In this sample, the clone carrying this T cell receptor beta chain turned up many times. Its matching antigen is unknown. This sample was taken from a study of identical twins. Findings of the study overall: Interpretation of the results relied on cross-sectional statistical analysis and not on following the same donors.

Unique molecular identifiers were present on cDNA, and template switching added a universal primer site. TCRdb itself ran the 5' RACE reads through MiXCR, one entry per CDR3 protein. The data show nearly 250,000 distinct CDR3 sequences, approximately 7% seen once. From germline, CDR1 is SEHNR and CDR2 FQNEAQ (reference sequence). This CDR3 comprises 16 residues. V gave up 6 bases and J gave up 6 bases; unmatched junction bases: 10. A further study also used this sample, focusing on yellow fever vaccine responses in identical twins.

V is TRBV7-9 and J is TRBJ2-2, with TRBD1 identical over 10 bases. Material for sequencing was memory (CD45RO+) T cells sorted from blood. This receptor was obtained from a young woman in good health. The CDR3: CASRSTGTGVSGELFF. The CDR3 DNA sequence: TGTGCCAGCAGATCCACCGGGACAGGGGTATCCGGGGAGCTGTTTTTT.